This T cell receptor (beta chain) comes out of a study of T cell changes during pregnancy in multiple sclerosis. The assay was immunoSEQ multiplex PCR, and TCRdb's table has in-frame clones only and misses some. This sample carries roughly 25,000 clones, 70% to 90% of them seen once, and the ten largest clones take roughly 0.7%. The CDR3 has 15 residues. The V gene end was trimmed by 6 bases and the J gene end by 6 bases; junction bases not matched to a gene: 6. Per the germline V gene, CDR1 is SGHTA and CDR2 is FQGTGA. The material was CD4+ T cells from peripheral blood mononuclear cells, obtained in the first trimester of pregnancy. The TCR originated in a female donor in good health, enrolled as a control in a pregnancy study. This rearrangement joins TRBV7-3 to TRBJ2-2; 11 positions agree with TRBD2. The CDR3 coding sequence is TGTGCCAGCAGGTTACTAGCGGGGGTAGCCGGGGAGCTGTTTTTT. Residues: CASRLLAGVAGELFF.